This TCR beta chain stems from a study of response to subunit inactivated influenza vaccine (dated by TCRdb to 2017 to 2018). Study-level background: Deep quantitative profiling of the T cell receptor repertoire was used in the study to follow responses to a trivalent subunit inactivated influenza vaccine. Points the paper makes about the study in general: According to the authors, only a limited number of new T cells may be recruited by each seasonal influenza vaccination.

This clonotype was observed a handful of times. The antigen it recognizes is unknown. Base qualities are not at hand, and no much larger clone is one base apart. The library was obtained by RT-PCR. This sample was sequenced with an Illumina HiSeq 2500. The public reads were quality trimmed at Q25 with fastp and then assembled into clones with MiXCR by TCRdb, keeping productive beta chains. Rows matching on CDR3 protein sequence are summarized as one entry with the most common DNA and genes. A total of hundreds of thousands of distinct CDR3 sequences appear in this sample, 14% of them only once. Of the sample, 5.5% to 7% falls within the top ten clones. The germline V gene encodes CDR1 SGHAT and CDR2 FQNNGV. V lost 1 base and J lost 1 base; the stretch between them is 13 bases long. The CDR3 starts with the cysteine, ends with the phenylalanine, and has 16 residues. The retained sequence is limited to the CDR3, 48 bases, with the frame set at the first base.

Sequenced material: PBMCs from blood, taken around 14 days before vaccination. The receptor was isolated from a man over 45 who received an inactivated influenza vaccine. Donor details come from another sample of the same person, matched by shared clones. The rearrangement combines TRBV11-2 with TRBJ1-2; D gene: possibly TRBD1, on 5 matching bases. The nucleotides read TGTGCCAGCAGCTTAGCCCCAGGGATTATTAACTATGGCTACACCTTC. The translation is CASSLAPGIINYGYTF.